The source of this T cell receptor beta chain is a study of blood T cell repertoires in COVID-19. As for the study in general: T cells, B-cell-depleted T cells, or PBMCs supplied cDNA or gDNA.

V was pared by 5 bases and J by 1 base, with 15 bases between. CDR1 is MNHNY, CDR2 SVGAGI, per germline (reference sequence). There are 17 residues in the CDR3. This clone has just one count. Only in-frame clones appear in the TCRdb table, and some are missing; sequencing was by immunoSEQ multiplex PCR. The sample carries around 100,000 clones, around 90% recorded once. This chain connects TRBV6-6 to TRBJ2-6; TRBD1 is a possible D gene (5 bases). Source material: peripheral blood. The origin of this receptor is a human donor in a cohort sampled during active COVID-19. The CDR3 bases are TGTGCCAGCAGTCACCGACAGATTAATTCTGGGGCCAACGTCCTGACTTTC. Its protein is CASSHRQINSGANVLTF.